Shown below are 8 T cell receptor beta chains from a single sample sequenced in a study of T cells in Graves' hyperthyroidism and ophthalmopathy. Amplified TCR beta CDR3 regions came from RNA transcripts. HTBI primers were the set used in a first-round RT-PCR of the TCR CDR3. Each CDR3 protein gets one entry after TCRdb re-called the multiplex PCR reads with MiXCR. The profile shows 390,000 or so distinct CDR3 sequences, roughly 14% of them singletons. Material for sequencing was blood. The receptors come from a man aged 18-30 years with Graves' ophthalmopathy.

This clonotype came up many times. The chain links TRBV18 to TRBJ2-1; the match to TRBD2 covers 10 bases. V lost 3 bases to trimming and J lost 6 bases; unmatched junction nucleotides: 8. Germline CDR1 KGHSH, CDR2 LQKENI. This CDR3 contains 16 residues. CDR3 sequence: CASSPLAGDMANEQFF. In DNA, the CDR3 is TGTGCCAGCTCACCTCTAGCGGGAGACATGGCCAATGAGCAGTTCTTC.

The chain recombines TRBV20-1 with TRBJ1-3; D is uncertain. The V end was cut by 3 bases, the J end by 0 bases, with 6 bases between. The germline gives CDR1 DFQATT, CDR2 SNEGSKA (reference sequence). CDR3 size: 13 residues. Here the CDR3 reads CSARYRSGNTIYF. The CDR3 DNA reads TGCAGTGCTAGGTACCGCTCTGGAAACACCATATATTTT.

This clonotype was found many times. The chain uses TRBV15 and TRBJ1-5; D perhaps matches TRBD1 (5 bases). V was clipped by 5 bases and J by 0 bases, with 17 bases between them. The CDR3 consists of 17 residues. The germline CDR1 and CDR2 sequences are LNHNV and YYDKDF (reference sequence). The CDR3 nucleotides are TGTGCCACCAGCGCGCTCAGGGACCGCATTAGCAATCAGCCCCAGCATTTT. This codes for CATSALRDRISNQPQHF.

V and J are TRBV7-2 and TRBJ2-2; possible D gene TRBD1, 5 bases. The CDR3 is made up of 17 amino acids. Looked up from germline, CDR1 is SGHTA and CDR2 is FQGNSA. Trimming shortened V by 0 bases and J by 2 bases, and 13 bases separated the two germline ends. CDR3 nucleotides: TGTGCCAGCAGCTTAGCCAGGGAAAAGGTTAACACCGGGGAGCTGTTTTTT. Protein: CASSLAREKVNTGELFF. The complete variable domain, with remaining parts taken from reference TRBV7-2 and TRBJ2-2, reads GAGVSQSPSNKVTEKGKDVELRCDPISGHTALYWYRQSLGQGLEFLIYFQGNSAPDKSGLPSDRFSAERTGGSVSTLTIQRTQQEDSAVYLCASSLAREKVNTGELFFGEGSRLTVL.

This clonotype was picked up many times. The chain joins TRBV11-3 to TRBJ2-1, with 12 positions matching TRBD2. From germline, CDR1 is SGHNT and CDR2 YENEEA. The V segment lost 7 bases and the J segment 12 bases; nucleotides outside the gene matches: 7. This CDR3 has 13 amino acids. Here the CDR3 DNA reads TGTGCCAGCACATCTAGCGGGGGGGCCGTGCAGTTCTTC. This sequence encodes CASTSSGGAVQFF. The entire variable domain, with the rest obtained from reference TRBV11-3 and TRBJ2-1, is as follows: EAGVVQSPRYKIIEKKQPVAFWCNPISGHNTLYWYLQNLGQGPELLIRYENEEAVDDSQLPKDRFSAERLKGVDSTLKIQPAELGDSAVYLCASTSSGGAVQFFGPGTRLTVL.

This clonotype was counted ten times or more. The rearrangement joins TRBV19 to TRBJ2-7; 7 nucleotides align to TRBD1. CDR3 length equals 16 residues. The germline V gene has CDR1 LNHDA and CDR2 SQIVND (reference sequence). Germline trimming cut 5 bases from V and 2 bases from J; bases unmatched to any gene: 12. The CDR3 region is CASSPTSGTEAYEQYF. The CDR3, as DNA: TGTGCCAGTAGTCCAACCTCCGGGACAGAGGCCTACGAGCAGTACTTC.

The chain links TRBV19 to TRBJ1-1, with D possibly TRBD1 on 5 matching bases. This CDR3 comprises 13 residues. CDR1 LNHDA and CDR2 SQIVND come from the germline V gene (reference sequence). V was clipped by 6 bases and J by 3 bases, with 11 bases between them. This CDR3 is CASRVQDYTEAFF. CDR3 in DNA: TGTGCCAGTAGAGTACAGGATTACACTGAAGCTTTCTTT.

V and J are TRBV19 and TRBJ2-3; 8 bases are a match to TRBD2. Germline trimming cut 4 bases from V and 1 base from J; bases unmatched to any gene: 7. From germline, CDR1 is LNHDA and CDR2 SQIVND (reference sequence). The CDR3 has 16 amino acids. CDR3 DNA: TGTGCCAGTAGTACCGAACCGGGACTAGGCACAGATACGCAGTATTTT. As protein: CASSTEPGLGTDTQYF.